This TCR beta chain was identified in a study of CD8 T cells in ankylosing spondylitis. Findings of the study overall: Blood of patients with ankylosing spondylitis appeared to be characterized by a TCR beta motif of eight highly homologous variants. Previous work reported some of these motif variants in the synovial fluid and blood of reactive arthritis.

This clonotype showed up just a few times. The antigen remains unidentified. V was cut by 1 base and J by 2 bases, with 11 bases left in between. CDR1 SGHKS and CDR2 YYEKEE come from the germline V gene (reference sequence). The CDR3 runs 15 residues. Quantitative 5'-RACE with molecular barcodes produced the TCR beta libraries. TCRdb reprocessed the 5' RACE reads with MiXCR, giving one entry per CDR3 protein. This sample has fewer than 400,000 distinct CDR3 sequences, with 6.5% to 10% found just once. The specimen sequenced was blood, either unsorted or a sorted T cell fraction (not recorded which). V usage is TRBV5-5 and J usage is TRBJ2-3; no clear D. The receptor was derived from a male donor with ankylosing spondylitis. This CDR3 reads CASSLTGYLTDTQYF. The CDR3 bases are TGTGCCAGCAGCTTGACGGGTTACCTCACAGATACGCAGTATTTT.